This is a list of T cell receptor beta chains from one sample in a study of neoadjuvant anti-PD-1 for oral cavity cancer. Sequenced by immunoSEQ multiplex PCR; TCRdb stores in-frame clones only, minus some. This sample has approximately 67,000 clones, with about 86% found just once. The sequencing here drew on PBMCs, taken before nivolumab (anti-PD-1) treatment. These receptor sequences come from a person aged 40-85 years with oral cavity squamous cell carcinoma. Each CDR3 is given with its conserved first and last residue. A D gene is named only where the DNA matches it firmly. Part of the rows lack a size; the others show once, few, many or a class for expanded clones.

d_gene	v_gene	j_gene	abundance	CDR3aa	CDR3nt
-	TRBV4-2	TRBJ1-1	-	CASSQDRRGDTEAFF	TGTGCCAGCAGCCAAGATCGAAGAGGGGACACTGAAGCTTTCTTT
-	TRBV5-6	TRBJ2-1	-	CASSFSYNEQFF	TGTGCCAGCAGCTTCTCCTACAATGAGCAGTTCTTC
-	TRBV29-1	TRBJ2-1	-	CSVEDFGQKQFF	TGCAGCGTTGAAGATTTTGGGCAGAAGCAGTTCTTC
TRBD1	TRBV2	TRBJ1-2	-	CASTRGQGNYGYTF	TGTGCCAGCACCCGAGGACAGGGGAACTATGGCTACACCTTC
-	TRBV30	TRBJ1-1	-	CAWTQYRVRTEAFF	TGTGCCTGGACCCAATACAGGGTCAGAACTGAAGCTTTCTTT
TRBD1	TRBV10-1	TRBJ1-2	-	CASSRDSNYGYTF	TGCGCCAGCAGCAGGGACAGTAACTATGGCTACACCTTC
TRBD1	TRBV25-1	TRBJ1-2	-	CASSAPGQGAPCYGYTF	TGTGCCAGCAGTGCGCCGGGACAGGGGGCGCCTTGCTATGGCTACACCTTC
-	TRBV11-3	TRBJ2-1	-	CASRRTGGEQFF	TGTGCCAGCAGAAGAACAGGAGGGGAGCAGTTCTTC
-	TRBV28	TRBJ2-1	-	CASRDSGTTQREQFF	TGTGCCAGCAGGGACAGCGGGACTACGCAAAGGGAGCAGTTCTTC
TRBD1	TRBV4-2	TRBJ1-4	-	CASSHPDRRNEKLFF	TGTGCCAGCAGCCATCCGGACAGGAGGAATGAAAAACTGTTTTTT
TRBD1	TRBV18	TRBJ2-7	-	CASSRTGGDYEQYF	TGTGCCAGCTCACGGACAGGGGGGGACTACGAGCAGTACTTC
TRBD2	TRBV7-3	TRBJ2-3	-	CASSSQAGGFTDTQYF	TGTGCCAGCAGCTCCCAAGCGGGGGGCTTCACAGATACGCAGTATTTT
-	TRBV10-3	TRBJ2-7	-	CAISQGYEQYF	TGTGCCATCAGCCAGGGCTACGAGCAGTACTTC
TRBD1	TRBV7-6	TRBJ1-3	-	CASSLEQGNTIYF	TGTGCCAGCAGCTTAGAACAGGGGAACACCATATATTTT
TRBD1	TRBV5-1	TRBJ1-2	-	CASSKGTGEGYGYTF	TGCGCCAGCAGCAAAGGGACAGGGGAGGGCTATGGCTACACCTTC
-	TRBV28	TRBJ1-2	-	CASSLYPNYGYTF	TGTGCCAGCAGTCTATACCCTAACTATGGCTACACCTTC
TRBD1	TRBV19	TRBJ1-1	-	CASTEAGTGFGAFF	TGTGCCAGTACCGAGGCAGGGACAGGGTTTGGAGCTTTCTTT
TRBD2	TRBV19	TRBJ2-7	-	CASSAHWRESDEQYF	TGTGCCAGTAGTGCCCACTGGCGGGAGAGCGACGAGCAGTACTTC
-	TRBV9	TRBJ1-5	once	CASSVGGEGNQPQHF	TGTGCCAGCAGCGTAGGAGGGGAGGGGAATCAGCCCCAGCATTTT
-	TRBV6-5	TRBJ1-2	-	CASSLLLSGITGYTF	TGTGCCAGCAGTCTCCTACTGTCAGGGATTACTGGCTACACCTTC
-	TRBV28	TRBJ1-2	once	CASSGTRGPNYGYTF	TGTGCCAGCAGTGGTACGAGGGGCCCCAACTATGGCTACACCTTC
TRBD1	TRBV2	TRBJ1-1	-	CASSPTGTGTEAFF	TGTGCCAGCAGTCCTACAGGGACAGGGACTGAAGCTTTCTTT
-	TRBV18	TRBJ2-5	-	CASGKREQETQYF	TGTGCCAGCGGGAAGAGGGAACAAGAGACCCAGTACTTC
-	TRBV5-5	TRBJ1-3	-	CASSYSGTWVSGNTIYF	TGTGCCAGCAGCTACTCCGGGACTTGGGTCTCTGGAAACACCATATATTTT
TRBD2	TRBV7-6	TRBJ2-1	-	CASSINSGTSGSNEQFF	TGTGCCAGCAGCATCAACTCCGGGACTAGCGGGAGCAATGAGCAGTTCTTC
-	TRBV7-8	TRBJ1-3	-	CASSLGTPGNTIYF	TGTGCCAGCAGCTTAGGGACTCCTGGAAACACCATATATTTT
TRBD1	TRBV5-4	TRBJ2-6	-	CASSSSGTGPSGANVLTF	TGTGCCAGCAGCTCATCCGGGACAGGCCCCTCTGGGGCCAACGTCCTGACTTTC
-	TRBV9	TRBJ1-4	-	CASSGRGSLGTNEKLFF	TGTGCCAGCAGCGGCAGGGGAAGCCTTGGGACTAATGAAAAACTGTTTTTT
TRBD1	TRBV5-6	TRBJ2-5	-	CASSNRDSSGTQYF	TGTGCCAGCAGCAACCGGGACAGCTCTGGTACCCAGTACTTC
-	TRBV5-8	TRBJ1-1	-	CASSSHRGSSDTEAFF	TGTGCCAGCAGCTCTCACCGGGGGTCTTCGGACACTGAAGCTTTCTTT
TRBD2	TRBV6-5	TRBJ2-7	-	CASSYERGGTYEQYF	TGTGCCAGCAGTTACGAGCGGGGAGGAACCTACGAGCAGTACTTC
-	TRBV6-1	TRBJ1-2	-	CASSEHVEADVNYGYTF	TGTGCCAGCAGTGAACACGTGGAGGCGGATGTGAACTATGGCTACACCTTC
-	TRBV6-5	TRBJ1-1	-	CASSPTEPNTEAFF	TGTGCCAGCAGCCCAACAGAACCGAACACTGAAGCTTTCTTT
TRBD1	TRBV27	TRBJ2-6	-	CASRRGTGSSGANVLTF	TGTGCCAGCAGACGCGGGACAGGCTCCTCTGGGGCCAACGTCCTGACTTTC
-	TRBV5-4	TRBJ2-1	-	CASSEGTTNEQFF	TGTGCCAGCAGCGAGGGGACCACAAATGAGCAGTTCTTC
TRBD2	TRBV5-4	TRBJ2-7	-	CASSFPTSGSLNEQYF	TGTGCCAGCAGCTTCCCGACTAGCGGGAGTTTGAACGAGCAGTACTTC
TRBD1	TRBV12-5	TRBJ2-3	-	CASGLGQGIDTQYF	TGTGCTAGTGGTTTGGGACAGGGAATAGATACGCAGTATTTT
-	TRBV30	TRBJ2-3	-	CAWTSSTTDTQYF	TGTGCCTGGACTAGCTCTACCACAGATACGCAGTATTTT